A single sample is the source of the 28 T cell receptor beta chains below, sequenced in a study of cytomegalovirus exposure and HLA in healthy donors (dated by TCRdb to 2016 to 2017). Libraries were made using the immunoSEQ multiplex PCR assay. For the multiplex PCR, a mixture combining 60 forward primers for TCR Vbeta segments and 13 reverse primers for TCR Jbeta segments was used. The table comes from immuneACCESS by way of TCRdb, which keeps in-frame sequences with V and J called. Part of the clones is missing from these tables; in studies checked, under half for an unresolved V gene and the rest for unknown reasons. This sample gives 210,000 or so clones in total; around 79% of them show up just once. In total, the top ten clones hold 1.5% to 2% of the sample. The sequenced material came from PBMCs. Receptors originate from a man aged 18-30 years in good health and CMV-seronegative.

This clone was seen just once. CDR3 in amino acids: CASSLIPGQTFYTF. The CDR3 DNA follows: TGTGCCAGCAGCTTGATTCCGGGACAGACGTTCTACACCTTC. The chain joins TRBV5-8 to TRBJ1-2; 7 bases are a match to TRBD1. The CDR3 is 14 residues long. Trimming removed 1 base from V and 10 bases from J; junction bases left unmatched: 10. Germline V gene data show CDR1 as SGHTS and CDR2 as YDEGEE.

The chain employs TRBV7-9 and TRBJ2-3; the match to TRBD2 covers 10 bases. The J segment lost 4 bases and the V segment lost 5 bases, leaving 6 bases of the junction unmatched. Per the germline V gene, CDR1 is SEHNR and CDR2 is FQNEAQ (reference sequence). CDR3 length: 15 amino acids. CDR3: CASSILAGVADTQYF. CDR3 in DNA: TGTGCCAGCAGCATTCTAGCGGGAGTGGCAGATACGCAGTATTTT.

The chain links TRBV12-5 to TRBJ1-1; D gene uncertain. Germline V CDR1 and CDR2: LGHNT, FRNRAP. The V and J ends lost 0 bases and 0 bases respectively, with 5 bases between them. This CDR3 has 14 amino acids. The CDR3 DNA reads as TGTGCTAGTGGTTTGGTACAGCTGAACACTGAAGCTTTCTTT. It codes for CASGLVQLNTEAFF.

The genes are TRBV6-5 and TRBJ1-2; D gene uncertain. The CDR3 length is 15 residues. Trimming left V 0 bases short and J 0 bases short, with 8 bases between. CDR1 MNHEY and CDR2 SVGAGI come from the germline V gene. DNA of the CDR3: TGTGCCAGCAGTTACTCTGAGGTCTCTAACTATGGCTACACCTTC. It is translated as CASSYSEVSNYGYTF.

J is TRBJ2-3 and V is TRBV11-3; a weak D match, TRBD2 (6 bases). V dropped 5 bases and J dropped 1 base, with 16 bases sitting between them. Germline CDR1 SGHNT, CDR2 YENEEA. CDR3 length equals 16 residues. As DNA, the CDR3 is TGTGCCAGCAGCGTTACGGGGTGGGGGGGCACAGATACGCAGTATTTT. Protein: CASSVTGWGGTDTQYF. The complete variable domain, with remaining parts taken from reference TRBV11-3 and TRBJ2-3, reads EAGVVQSPRYKIIEKKQPVAFWCNPISGHNTLYWYLQNLGQGPELLIRYENEEAVDDSQLPKDRFSAERLKGVDSTLKIQPAELGDSAVYLCASSVTGWGGTDTQYFGPGTRLTVL.

This chain links TRBV19 with TRBJ1-3; D unclear. CDR3 length: 12 residues. Germline V gene data show CDR1 as LNHDA and CDR2 as SQIVND (reference sequence). The V and J ends lost 10 bases and 0 bases respectively, with 7 bases between them. Written as DNA, the CDR3 is TGTGCCACGCGTACCTCTGGAAACACCATATATTTT. Translated, it gives CATRTSGNTIYF.

This sequence joins TRBV7-2 and TRBJ1-4; 7 nucleotides agree with TRBD1. The V gene's germline CDR1 is SGHTA and CDR2 FQGNSA. The CDR3 runs 15 residues. V lost 5 bases and J lost 5; bases outside the gene matches: 8. CDR3 amino acids: CASSENRGFNEKLFF. CDR3 sequence (DNA): TGTGCCAGCAGCGAAAACAGGGGATTCAATGAAAAACTGTTTTTT.

The gene calls are TRBV9 and TRBJ2-1, with D possibly TRBD1 on 5 matching bases. The CDR3 sequence is 12 residues long. V lost 1 base and J 9 bases, leaving 8 bases between the germline ends. Germline V gene data show CDR1 as SGDLS and CDR2 as YYNGEE. CDR3 in DNA: TGTGCCAGCAGCGTAAGTCAGGGTGAGCAGTTCTTC. It translates to CASSVSQGEQFF.

In this sample, this clone turned up once. This chain connects TRBV27 to TRBJ2-1; TRBD2 aligns across 7 bases. Losses at the gene ends were 7 bases for V and 2 bases for J; bases not matched to a gene: 5. The CDR3 totals 14 residues. CDR1 MNHEY and CDR2 SMNVEV come from the germline V gene (reference sequence). CDR3 protein: CASTMGGTYNEQFF. CDR3 DNA sequence: TGTGCCAGCACCATGGGGGGGACCTACAATGAGCAGTTCTTC.

This chain links TRBV7-9 with TRBJ1-4; 8 bases agree with TRBD1. The germline V gene encodes CDR1 SEHNR and CDR2 FQNEAQ (reference sequence). The V segment lost 5 bases and the J segment 0 bases; nucleotides outside the gene matches: 14. The CDR3 runs 19 residues. CDR3 nucleotide sequence: TGTGCCAGCAGCATCTGGACAGGGCCTCAGAAGGCAACTAATGAAAAACTGTTTTTT. It encodes CASSIWTGPQKATNEKLFF.

The CDR3 is CASMGPGTGMSPLHF. CDR3 coding DNA: TGTGCCAGCATGGGTCCCGGGACAGGGATGTCACCCCTCCACTTT. The chain is built from TRBV6-6 and TRBJ1-6; 9 bases are a match to TRBD1. Germline CDR1 reads MNHNY; CDR2 reads SVGAGI (reference sequence). The CDR3 has 15 amino acids. Trimming took 7 bases from V and 10 from J; bases not matched to a gene: 11.

The CDR3 region is CASGLKGRGTEAFF. Written as DNA, the CDR3 is TGTGCTAGTGGTTTGAAGGGTCGGGGGACTGAAGCTTTCTTT. The genes are TRBV12-5 and TRBJ1-1; D perhaps matches TRBD1 (5 bases). The CDR3 has 14 residues. In germline, CDR1 is LGHNT, CDR2 FRNRAP. Trimming shortened V by 2 bases and J by 5 bases, and 12 bases separated the two germline ends.

This rearrangement joins TRBV27 to TRBJ2-2, with 9 bases fitting TRBD1. CDR3 length equals 19 residues. J gave up 6 bases and V 5 bases, and 19 bases lay outside the gene matches. Germline CDR1 is MNHEY and CDR2 is SMNVEV (reference sequence). The CDR3 DNA is TGTGCCAGCAGTCCCCCCGGTGGTTCGGAGACAGGGGGTCCCGGGGAGCTGTTTTTT. It is translated as CASSPPGGSETGGPGELFF.

The rearrangement links TRBV9 to TRBJ1-1; 10 bases are shared with TRBD1. CDR1 and CDR2 from the germline V gene are SGDLS and YYNGEE. V trimming: 1 base; J trimming: 5 bases; junction bases outside the gene matches: 8. CDR3 size: 16 residues. The CDR3: CASSVPKTGGDTEAFF. The CDR3 coding sequence is TGTGCCAGCAGCGTACCTAAGACAGGGGGCGATACTGAAGCTTTCTTT.

This clone was counted only a few times. The rearrangement joins TRBV11-2 to TRBJ2-1, with a possible D match to TRBD1 (6 bases). CDR3 size: 14 residues. Between the trimmed V and J ends, which lost 5 bases and 5 bases, there was a span of 13 bases. From germline, CDR1 is SGHAT and CDR2 FQNNGV. CDR3 in DNA: TGTGCCAGCAGCGCACGGGACACTAACAATGAGCAGTTCTTC. This sequence encodes CASSARDTNNEQFF.

V is TRBV5-1 and J is TRBJ2-3; TRBD2 matches at 9 bases. CDR3 length: 16 amino acids. V lost 2 bases to trimming and J lost 3 bases; unmatched junction nucleotides: 7. The germline gives CDR1 SGHRS, CDR2 YFSETQ. DNA of the CDR3: TGCGCCAGCAGCTTACTGGCTAGCGGGGTTACAGATACGCAGTATTTT. Its translation is CASSLLASGVTDTQYF.

The genes are TRBV11-3 and TRBJ1-1, with D uncertain. Germline lookup yields CDR1 SGHNT and CDR2 YENEEA. This CDR3 is built from 13 residues. Trimming removed 0 bases from V and 0 bases from J, with 2 bases in between. CDR3 residues: CASSLDMNTEAFF. The CDR3, as DNA: TGTGCCAGCAGCTTAGACATGAACACTGAAGCTTTCTTT. Full variable domain (missing parts from reference TRBV11-3 and TRBJ1-1): EAGVVQSPRYKIIEKKQPVAFWCNPISGHNTLYWYLQNLGQGPELLIRYENEEAVDDSQLPKDRFSAERLKGVDSTLKIQPAELGDSAVYLCASSLDMNTEAFFGQGTRLTVV.

V and J are TRBV6-5 and TRBJ2-1; possible D gene TRBD1, 6 bases. Germline V lookup: CDR1 MNHEY, CDR2 SVGAGI. Trimming took off 5 bases at V and 2 bases at J, with 13 bases between the two ends. The CDR3 is 15 amino acids. CDR3 sequence (DNA): TGTGCCAGCAGTACTACAGGGAACCCCTACAATGAGCAGTTCTTC. Translation: CASSTTGNPYNEQFF.

The gene calls are TRBV10-1 and TRBJ2-7; D ambiguous. The CDR3 totals 13 residues. V dropped 3 bases and J dropped 2 bases, with 8 bases sitting between them. The germline CDR1 and CDR2 sequences are WNHNN and SYGVQD (reference sequence). Here the CDR3 reads CASSDPQAYEQYF. As DNA, the CDR3 is TGCGCCAGCAGTGACCCACAAGCCTACGAGCAGTACTTC.

The CDR3 sequence is CASSQGQGTYNEQFF. CDR3 DNA sequence: TGCGCCAGCAGCCAAGGGCAGGGGACCTACAATGAGCAGTTCTTC. The chain joins TRBV4-3 to TRBJ2-1; maybe TRBD1 (6 bases). The germline V and J ends were trimmed by 1 base and 2 bases, with 9 bases remaining between them. CDR3 size: 15 residues. Germline V CDR1 and CDR2: LGHNA, YSLEER.

Notes on this clone: This likely comes from a read error, as the CDR3 has no conserved phenylalanine or tryptophan at its end. The J gene is TRBJ2-7, the V gene TRBV4-3, with 7 bases lining up with TRBD2. CDR1 and CDR2 (germline): LGHNA, YSLEER. The CDR3 totals 16 residues. V was clipped by 1 base and J by 6 bases; unmatched bases: 12. Written as DNA, the CDR3 is TGCGCCAGCAGCCAAGTCCCTTCTCTTGGCGGGAGCGAGCAGTACCTC. Translating gives CASSQVPSLGGSEQYL.

There are a few counts of this clone. This chain uses TRBV28 with TRBJ2-5, with TRBD2 identical over 12 bases. J was trimmed by 2 bases and V by 4 bases; bases with no gene match: 5. Germline CDR1 MDHEN, CDR2 SYDVKM. This CDR3 comprises 16 residues. The CDR3 region is CASSSGLAGSQETQYF. CDR3 in DNA: TGTGCCAGCAGTTCCGGACTAGCGGGATCTCAAGAGACCCAGTACTTC.

This clone was detected only a few times. This sequence joins TRBV27 and TRBJ2-2; 10 bases are a match to TRBD2. V trimming: 8 bases; J trimming: 0 bases; junction bases outside the gene matches: 6. CDR1 is MNHEY and CDR2 is SMNVEV in the germline V gene (reference sequence). The CDR3 is made up of 16 amino acids. The CDR3: CASRGLAGANTGELFF. The DNA for the CDR3 is TGTGCCAGCCGCGGGCTAGCGGGGGCGAACACCGGGGAGCTGTTTTTT.

V gene TRBV7-2 combines with J gene TRBJ2-7; 7 positions agree with TRBD2. Germline loops: CDR1 SGHTA, CDR2 FQGNSA. V was clipped by 1 base and J by 7 bases; unmatched bases: 13. This CDR3 has 16 residues. The CDR3 coding sequence is TGTGCCAGCAGCTTAGTTGGCGGGAGTGCAGCCGGGGAGCAGTACTTC. Protein product: CASSLVGGSAAGEQYF.

The chain couples TRBV4-3 to TRBJ1-6; 9 nucleotides agree with TRBD1. The trim removed 3 bases at V and 6 bases at J, leaving 3 bases unmatched. Germline V gene lookup returns CDR1 LGHNA and CDR2 YSLEER. The CDR3 is 15 residues long. In nucleotides, the CDR3 is TGCGCCAGCAGCCAGAACAGGGGGCGTAATTCACCCCTCCACTTT. This gives the protein CASSQNRGRNSPLHF.

The CDR3 protein is CASSYQGLPIPYEQYF. The CDR3 region has the DNA TGTGCCAGCAGTTACCAGGGACTACCCATTCCCTACGAGCAGTACTTC. V and J are TRBV6-5 and TRBJ2-7; the match to TRBD2 covers 7 bases. J gave up 2 bases and V 2 bases, and 9 bases lay outside the gene matches. This CDR3 contains 16 residues. CDR1 is MNHEY, CDR2 SVGAGI, per germline.

With regard to this clone: Mismatch with germline at one junction end may stem from a read error. The rearrangement links TRBV9 to TRBJ2-5; maybe TRBD1 (6 bases). Germline values: CDR1 SGDLS, CDR2 YYNGEE. The CDR3 runs 15 residues. CDR3 in DNA: TGTGCCGGCAGCGCGAGGGAAGGGGGCCAAGAGACCCAGTACTTC. Its translation is CAGSAREGGQETQYF.

J is TRBJ1-2 and V is TRBV28; 7 bases map to TRBD1. Losses at the gene ends were 8 bases for V and 4 bases for J; bases not matched to a gene: 4. This CDR3 comprises 12 residues. Germline V CDR1 and CDR2: MDHEN, SYDVKM. CDR3 loop: CASAQGSYGYTF. In DNA, the CDR3 is TGTGCCAGCGCACAGGGGTCCTATGGCTACACCTTC.